These T cell receptor beta chains were read from a single sample in a study of blood T cells in healthy people across ages. TCRdb fed the 5' RACE reads into MiXCR, producing one record per CDR3 protein. The sample has nearly 800,000 distinct CDR3 sequences, 56% seen once. The sample comprised blood. The receptors were gathered from a man between 40 and 49 years old in good health. Both conserved end residues are part of each CDR3. The order of the fields is J gene, clone size, D gene, V gene, CDR3 DNA, CDR3 protein. D genes are given only for firm matches. Rows may omit the clone size; those that give it use once, few, many or a size class.

TRBJ1-2 | few | NA | TRBV27 | TGTGCCAGCAGTCTCCAGGGGTTCTCTAACTATGGCTACACCTTC | CASSLQGFSNYGYTF
TRBJ1-5 | many | TRBD1 | TRBV12-3/TRBV12-4 | TGTGCCAGCAGTAAAATCCAGGGGGATGTTCAGCCCCAGCATTTT | CASSKIQGDVQPQHF
TRBJ2-4 | few | TRBD2 | TRBV28 | TGTGCCTCCCGCCCTCCGGGAGGGTTGGACATTCAGTACTTC | CASRPPGGLDIQYF
TRBJ1-5 | NA | NA | TRBV19 | TGTGCCAGTAACTTCCGGAGCGTGAATCAGCCCCAGCATTTT | CASNFRSVNQPQHF
TRBJ1-2 | NA | TRBD1 | TRBV29-1 | TGCAGCGTCATGACAGGGGGCGATTTAGGCTACACCTTC | CSVMTGGDLGYTF
TRBJ2-5 | few | TRBD2 | TRBV7-9 | TGTGCCAGCAGCTTAGCGACCTGGGGGGGTCAAGAGACCCAGTACTTC | CASSLATWGGQETQYF
TRBJ2-7 | many | TRBD1 | TRBV9 | TGTGCCAGCAGCGTAGGGGACAGCTACGAGCAGTACTTC | CASSVGDSYEQYF
TRBJ2-3 | few | NA | TRBV7-2 | TGTGCCAGCAGCTTAGTCCGGGGGATCGAGACAGATACGCAGTATTTT | CASSLVRGIETDTQYF
TRBJ1-5 | NA | NA | TRBV15 | TGTGCCACCAGCAAAAGTGGAGGCAATCAGCCCCAGCATTTT | CATSKSGGNQPQHF
TRBJ2-1 | NA | TRBD2 | TRBV7-2 | TGTGCCAGCAGCTTGACTAGCGGGAGTCTCCGCAGTGAGCAGTTCTTC | CASSLTSGSLRSEQFF
TRBJ1-1 | NA | NA | TRBV3-1 | TGTGCCAGCAGCCAAAAGGAGACGAACACCGAAGCTTTCTTT | CASSQKETNTEAFF
TRBJ2-5 | NA | NA | TRBV24-1 | TGTGCCACCAGTGATTTCAGGGGACTCAAACCGCCGAGAAAAGAGACCCAGTACTTC | CATSDFRGLKPPRKETQYF
TRBJ1-6 | NA | NA | TRBV14 | TGTGCCAGCAGCCTCAGAGGGCCGGAGTATAATTCACCCCTCCACTTT | CASSLRGPEYNSPLHF
TRBJ2-2 | NA | NA | TRBV29-1 | TGCAGCGTTGAAAGATCCGGGGAGCTGTTTTTT | CSVERSGELFF
TRBJ1-2 | NA | TRBD1 | TRBV5-5 | TGTGCCAGCAGCTTGGGGGACAGGGTCAATGGCTACACCTTC | CASSLGDRVNGYTF
TRBJ2-7 | NA | NA | TRBV25-1 | TGTGCCAGCAGTGGGGAAGGGGGGTACGAGCAGTACTTC | CASSGEGGYEQYF
TRBJ2-1 | NA | TRBD2 | TRBV4-2 | TGTGCCAGCAGCCAAGAGAGTTTGGGGCTGCGGGGGGCCGGGAATGAGCAGTTCTTC | CASSQESLGLRGAGNEQFF